These T cell receptor beta chains were read from a single sample in a study of blood T cell repertoires in COVID-19. Clones were read by immunoSEQ multiplex PCR, and TCRdb kept only the in-frame ones, dropping some. The sample holds 40,000 to 45,000 clones, roughly nine tenths seen once. Material: peripheral blood. Every receptor here comes from a human donor in a cohort sampled during active COVID-19. The CDR3 runs from the conserved cysteine through the conserved F or W. Each record gives: D gene, V gene, J gene, clone size, CDR3 DNA, CDR3 protein. A D gene is named only where the DNA matches it firmly. For some rows the clone size is stated as once, few or many, or as a class when expanded; others skip it.

d_gene: TRBD2; v_gene: TRBV29-1; j_gene: TRBJ2-3; abundance: NA; CDR3nt: TGCAGCGTTGAAGATCAGGTAGGAGCGGGGGCGCAGTATTTT; CDR3aa: CSVEDQVGAGAQYF
d_gene: NA; v_gene: TRBV30; j_gene: TRBJ1-1; abundance: NA; CDR3nt: TGTGCCTGGAATTTTGGGAGGTTGAACACTGAAGCTTTCTTT; CDR3aa: CAWNFGRLNTEAFF
d_gene: NA; v_gene: TRBV7-9; j_gene: TRBJ2-3; abundance: once; CDR3nt: TGTGCCAGCAGCTTAGGAACAACAGGGTTGGAGACAGATACGCAGTATTTT; CDR3aa: CASSLGTTGLETDTQYF
d_gene: NA; v_gene: TRBV5-4; j_gene: TRBJ2-1; abundance: NA; CDR3nt: TGTGCCAGCAGCCCCACAGTGAGCTCCTACAATGAGCAGTTCTTC; CDR3aa: CASSPTVSSYNEQFF
d_gene: NA; v_gene: TRBV9; j_gene: TRBJ1-3; abundance: NA; CDR3nt: TGTGCCAGCAGCGTTAGGGGTCTGCCTGGAAACACCATATATTTT; CDR3aa: CASSVRGLPGNTIYF
d_gene: TRBD1; v_gene: TRBV4-1; j_gene: TRBJ1-5; abundance: NA; CDR3nt: TGCGCCAGCAGCCAGGCGGGACAGCTTTATAGCAATCAGCCCCAGCATTTT; CDR3aa: CASSQAGQLYSNQPQHF
d_gene: NA; v_gene: TRBV5-8; j_gene: TRBJ1-5; abundance: few; CDR3nt: TGTGCCAGCAGCTTGACCATAGGGGTGGGTGCTCAGCCCCAGCATTTT; CDR3aa: CASSLTIGVGAQPQHF
d_gene: TRBD1; v_gene: TRBV5-4; j_gene: TRBJ2-1; abundance: NA; CDR3nt: TGTGCCAGCAGCCCGACAGGGGCATTAGGCAATGAGCAGTTCTTC; CDR3aa: CASSPTGALGNEQFF
d_gene: NA; v_gene: TRBV7-2; j_gene: TRBJ1-1; abundance: NA; CDR3nt: TGTGCCAGCAGCTCCAACAGGGCTGCCAATTCTGAGGCTTTCTTT; CDR3aa: CASSSNRAANSEAFF
d_gene: NA; v_gene: TRBV27; j_gene: TRBJ1-4; abundance: NA; CDR3nt: TGTGCCAGCAGTTTAATAGGACGGGGGGGTTCCACTAGTGAAAAACTGTTTTTT; CDR3aa: CASSLIGRGGSTSEKLFF
d_gene: NA; v_gene: TRBV19; j_gene: TRBJ1-6; abundance: NA; CDR3nt: TGTGCCAGTAGGACCGGGGGGGTCCGGCAAAATTCACCCCTCCACTTT; CDR3aa: CASRTGGVRQNSPLHF
d_gene: TRBD1; v_gene: TRBV7-2; j_gene: TRBJ1-1; abundance: NA; CDR3nt: TGTGCCAGCAGCTTAGGGTTGTCCAGGGGGCACACTGAAGCTTTCTTT; CDR3aa: CASSLGLSRGHTEAFF
d_gene: NA; v_gene: TRBV11-2; j_gene: TRBJ2-3; abundance: NA; CDR3nt: TGTGCCAGCAGCTTAGGGGTTGGCGGGAGCACAGATACGCAGTATTTT; CDR3aa: CASSLGVGGSTDTQYF
d_gene: NA; v_gene: TRBV7-3; j_gene: TRBJ2-7; abundance: once; CDR3nt: TGTGCCAGCAGCTTAGAACCAGTAGGAGGAGGCCCTTACGAGCAGTACTTC; CDR3aa: CASSLEPVGGGPYEQYF
d_gene: NA; v_gene: TRBV11-2; j_gene: TRBJ1-3; abundance: NA; CDR3nt: TGTGCCAGCAGCCACTTGAACTCTGGAAACACCATATATTTT; CDR3aa: CASSHLNSGNTIYF
d_gene: TRBD2; v_gene: TRBV28; j_gene: TRBJ2-1; abundance: NA; CDR3nt: TGTGCCAGCACCACGCCCGCGGCTAGCGGGGAGTTCTTC; CDR3aa: CASTTPAASGEFF